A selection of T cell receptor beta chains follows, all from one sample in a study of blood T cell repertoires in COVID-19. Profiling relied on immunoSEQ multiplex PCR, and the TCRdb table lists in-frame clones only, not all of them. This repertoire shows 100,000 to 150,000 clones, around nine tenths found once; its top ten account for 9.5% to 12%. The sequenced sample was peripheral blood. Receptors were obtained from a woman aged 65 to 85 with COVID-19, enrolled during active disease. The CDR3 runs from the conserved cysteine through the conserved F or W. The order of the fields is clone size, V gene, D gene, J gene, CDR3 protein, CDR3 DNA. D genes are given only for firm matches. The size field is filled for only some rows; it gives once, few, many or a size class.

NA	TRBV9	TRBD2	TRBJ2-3	CASSAGLAGDTDTQYF	TGTGCCAGCAGCGCGGGACTAGCGGGGGACACAGATACGCAGTATTTT
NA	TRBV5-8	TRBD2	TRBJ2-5	CASSPLLAGYQETQYF	TGTGCCAGCAGCCCCTTACTAGCGGGGTACCAAGAGACCCAGTACTTC
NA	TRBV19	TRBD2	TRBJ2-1	CARGTKAGGHGMPIDNEQFF	TGTGCCAGGGGGACTAAAGCGGGGGGCCACGGTATGCCAATCGACAATGAGCAGTTCTTC
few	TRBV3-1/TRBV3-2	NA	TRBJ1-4	CASSPEREKLFF	TGTGCCAGCAGCCCCGAGAGGGAAAAACTGTTTTTT
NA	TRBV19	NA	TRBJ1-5	CATRDIGTSNQPQHF	TGTGCCACCCGGGACATCGGAACTAGCAATCAGCCCCAGCATTTT
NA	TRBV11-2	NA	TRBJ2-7	CASSPHTGEQYF	TGTGCCAGCAGCCCGCACACAGGGGAGCAGTACTTC
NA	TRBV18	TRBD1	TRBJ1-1	CASSLQGQEAFF	TGTGCCAGCTCACTCCAGGGACAGGAAGCTTTCTTT
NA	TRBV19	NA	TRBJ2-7	CASSNSQGYEQYF	TGTGCCAGTAGTAACTCACAGGGCTACGAGCAGTACTTC
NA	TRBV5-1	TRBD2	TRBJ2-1	CASSLGGLADYNEQFF	TGCGCCAGCAGCTTGGGGGGACTAGCGGACTACAATGAGCAGTTCTTC
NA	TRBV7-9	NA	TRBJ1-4	CASSLALDNEKLFF	TGTGCCAGCAGCTTAGCATTAGATAATGAAAAACTGTTTTTT